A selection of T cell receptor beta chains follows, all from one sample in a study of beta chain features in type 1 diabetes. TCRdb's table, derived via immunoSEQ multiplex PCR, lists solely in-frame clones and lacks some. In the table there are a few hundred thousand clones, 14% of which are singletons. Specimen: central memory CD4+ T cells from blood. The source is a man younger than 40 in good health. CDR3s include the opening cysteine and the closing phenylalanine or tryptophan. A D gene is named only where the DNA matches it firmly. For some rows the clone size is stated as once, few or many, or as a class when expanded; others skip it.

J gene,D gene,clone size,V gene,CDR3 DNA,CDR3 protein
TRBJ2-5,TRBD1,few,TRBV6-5,TGTGCCAGCAGTTTGGACAGGGAGGAGACCCAGTACTTC,CASSLDREETQYF
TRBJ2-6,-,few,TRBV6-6,TGTGCCAGCCTCGGCCACAATGGGGCCAACGTCCTGACTTTC,CASLGHNGANVLTF
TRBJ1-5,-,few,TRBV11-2,TGTGCCAGCAGCTTCGGGGGCAATCAGCCCCAGCATTTT,CASSFGGNQPQHF
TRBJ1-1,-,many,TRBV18,TGTGCCAGCTCACCAAGCCGATCGGGGACTGAAGCTTTCTTT,CASSPSRSGTEAFF
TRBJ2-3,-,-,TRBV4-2,TGTGCCAGCAGCCAAGATCCTACCAGTACGCAGTATTTT,CASSQDPTSTQYF
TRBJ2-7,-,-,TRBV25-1,TGTGCCAGCAGTGAGGGCTACGCCGGGAAATCCTACGAGCAGTACTTC,CASSEGYAGKSYEQYF
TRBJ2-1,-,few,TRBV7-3,TGTGCCAGCAGCTTAAACAACGACGATGAGCAGTTCTTC,CASSLNNDDEQFF
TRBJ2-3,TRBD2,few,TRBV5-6,TGTGCCAGCAGCTCGGGACTAGCGGCAGATACGCAGTATTTT,CASSSGLAADTQYF
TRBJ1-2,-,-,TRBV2,TGTGCCAGCAGTGAGCACCAGGGGAGAATGGGTGGCTACACCTTC,CASSEHQGRMGGYTF
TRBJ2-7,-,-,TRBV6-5,TGTGCCAGCAAAGGTGGACAGTCCTACGAGCAGTACTTC,CASKGGQSYEQYF
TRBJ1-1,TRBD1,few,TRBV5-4,TGTGCCAGCAGCCGGACAGGATATACTGAAGCTTTCTTT,CASSRTGYTEAFF
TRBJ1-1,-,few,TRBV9,TGTGCCAGCAGCGTAGCTGGCGGGGGTGAAGCTTTCTTT,CASSVAGGGEAFF
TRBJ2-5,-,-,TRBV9,TGTGCCAGCAGCGTTGGAAGCCGGGGTGGGCAAGAGACCCAGTACTTC,CASSVGSRGGQETQYF
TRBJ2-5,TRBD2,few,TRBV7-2,TGTGCCAGCAGCGCTAGCGGGGGACAAGAGACCCAGTACTTC,CASSASGGQETQYF
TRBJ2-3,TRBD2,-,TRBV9,TGTGCCAGCGCGGGGGGGATCACAGATACGCAGTATTTT,CASAGGITDTQYF
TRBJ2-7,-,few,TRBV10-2,TGCGCCAGCAGTGAGACCGGGTACTACGAGCAGTACTTC,CASSETGYYEQYF
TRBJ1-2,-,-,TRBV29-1,TGCAGCGTTGACGACCGGGACGTCCGCCTTCATGGCTACACCTTC,CSVDDRDVRLHGYTF
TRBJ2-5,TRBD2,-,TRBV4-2,TGTGCCAGCAGCCTGACTAGCGTATACCAAGAGAGAAGGTACTTC,CASSLTSVYQERRYF
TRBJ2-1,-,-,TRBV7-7,TGTGCTAGCAGCTTAGAAAGGGCGGAGTCTCTCAACAATGAGCAGTTCTTC,CASSLERAESLNNEQFF
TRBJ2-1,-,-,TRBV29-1,TGCAGCGTGAATAAAGGGGGAAATGAGCAGTTCTTC,CSVNKGGNEQFF
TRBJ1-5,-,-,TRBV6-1,TGTGCCAGCAGCGGGTCGCATGATCAGCCCCAGCATTTT,CASSGSHDQPQHF
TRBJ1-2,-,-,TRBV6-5,TGTGCCAGCTCGGGTTCTGATGTGTGCACCTTC,CASSGSDVCTF
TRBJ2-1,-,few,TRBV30,TGTGCCTGGAGTAAATCCGGATCTAGAGGAAATGAGCAGTTCTTC,CAWSKSGSRGNEQFF
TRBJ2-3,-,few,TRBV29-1,TGCAGCGTTGCAGAGGGCACAGATACGCAGTATTTT,CSVAEGTDTQYF
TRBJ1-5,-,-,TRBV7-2,TGTGCCAGCAGCCCCGGAGCCGTTCAGCCCCAGCATTTT,CASSPGAVQPQHF
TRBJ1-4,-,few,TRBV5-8,TGTGCCAGCAGCGAGGGACTGACAACTAATGAAAAACTGTTTTTT,CASSEGLTTNEKLFF
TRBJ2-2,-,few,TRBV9,TGTGCCAGCAGCGAATACACCGGGGAGCTGTTTTTT,CASSEYTGELFF
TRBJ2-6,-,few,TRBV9,TGTGCCAGCAGCGTCGATCCAGGAGGTGGGGCCAACGTCCTGACTTTC,CASSVDPGGGANVLTF
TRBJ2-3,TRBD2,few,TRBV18,TGTGCCAGCTCACCCCCGACGGGTAGACTAGCGGGGACAGATACGCAGTATTTT,CASSPPTGRLAGTDTQYF
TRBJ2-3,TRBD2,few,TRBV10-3,TGTGCCATCAGTGAGTCTTTCGGGGGGAGTGTCAGGCGGACAGATACGCAGTATTTT,CAISESFGGSVRRTDTQYF
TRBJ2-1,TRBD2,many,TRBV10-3,TGTGCCACCCTAGCGGGGAGTGACAATGAGCAGTTCTTC,CATLAGSDNEQFF
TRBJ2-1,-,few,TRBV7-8,TGTGCCAGCAGCCGTACCGCGACAGGCTACAATGAGCAGTTCTTC,CASSRTATGYNEQFF
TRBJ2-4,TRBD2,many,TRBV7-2,TGTGCCAGCAGCATGAATGGACTAGCTTCGGACATTCAGTACTTC,CASSMNGLASDIQYF
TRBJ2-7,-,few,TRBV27,TGTGCCAGCACCTCTCTTGGGGGAACCTACGAGCAGTACTTC,CASTSLGGTYEQYF
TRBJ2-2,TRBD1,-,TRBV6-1,TGTGCCAGCAGTGTGGACAGGGGGATAATCGGGGAGCTGTTTTTT,CASSVDRGIIGELFF
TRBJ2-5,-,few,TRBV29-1,TGCAGCGTTGGAGGGGAGACCCAGTACTTC,CSVGGETQYF
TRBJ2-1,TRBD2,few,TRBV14,TGTGCCAGCAGCCTTAGCGGGACGGTTTACAATGAGCAGTTCTTC,CASSLSGTVYNEQFF
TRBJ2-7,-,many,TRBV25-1,TGTGCCAGCAGTGCCGGGACGGGGAACTACGAGCAGTACTTC,CASSAGTGNYEQYF
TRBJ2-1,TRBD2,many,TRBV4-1,TGCGCCAGCAGCGGACTAGCGGGGGGGCCCGGGCAGTTCTTC,CASSGLAGGPGQFF
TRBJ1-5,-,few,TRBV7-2,TGTGCCAGCAGCTTAGCGAGGTACAATCAGCCCCAGCATTTT,CASSLARYNQPQHF
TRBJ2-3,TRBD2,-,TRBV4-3,TGCGCCAGCAGCCAAGGGACTAGCGGGATCTCAGATACGCAGTATTTT,CASSQGTSGISDTQYF
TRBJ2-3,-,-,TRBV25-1,TGTGCCAGCAGAGCCTCCGACAGGGGAGGGCCAGATACGCAGTATTTT,CASRASDRGGPDTQYF
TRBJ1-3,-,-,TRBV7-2,TGTGCCAGCAGCCGGGCGGGGGCTAGCTCTGGAAACACCATATATTTT,CASSRAGASSGNTIYF
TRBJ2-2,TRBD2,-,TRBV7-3,TGTGCCAGCAGCTCTATAGCGGGCGCCACCGGGGAGCTGTTTTTT,CASSSIAGATGELFF
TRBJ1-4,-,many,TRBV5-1,TGCGCCAGCAGCTTGCAACCCCAGGGGCTTGATGAAAAACTGTTTTTT,CASSLQPQGLDEKLFF
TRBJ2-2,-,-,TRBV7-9,TGTGCCAGCAGCTTAGGACAGGGCGGGGACACCGGGGAGCTGTTTTTT,CASSLGQGGDTGELFF
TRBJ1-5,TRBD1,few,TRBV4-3,TGCGCCAGCAGCCAAGAGGTCAGGGGGCGGCCCCAGCATTTT,CASSQEVRGRPQHF
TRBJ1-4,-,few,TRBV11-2,TGTGCCAGCAGCCCAACTTCGGGACATCAGATCGGAAAACTGTTTTTT,CASSPTSGHQIGKLFF
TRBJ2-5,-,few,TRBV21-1,TGTGCCAGCACCCCAACGGGGGGGGCGGGTCAGACCCAGTACTTC,CASTPTGGAGQTQYF
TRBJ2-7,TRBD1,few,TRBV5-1,TGCGCCAGCAGCCAAGGGACAGCATTATACGAGCAGTACTTC,CASSQGTALYEQYF
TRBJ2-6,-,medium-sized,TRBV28,TGTGCCAGAAAAGTGGTCTGGGCCAACGTCCTGACTTTC,CARKVVWANVLTF
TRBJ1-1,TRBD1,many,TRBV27,TGTGCCAGCAGTCCCACAGGGGGCTTGAACACTGAAGCTTTCTTT,CASSPTGGLNTEAFF
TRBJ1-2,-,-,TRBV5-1,TGCGCCAGCAGCTTGCAAAACTATGGCTACACCTTC,CASSLQNYGYTF
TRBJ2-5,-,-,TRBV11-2,TGTGCCAGCAGCTTAGCTCCGGAGACCCAGTACTTC,CASSLAPETQYF
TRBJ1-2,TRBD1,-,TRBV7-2,TGTGCCAGCAGCTTAGGGACAGGGGAACGTGGCTACACCTTC,CASSLGTGERGYTF
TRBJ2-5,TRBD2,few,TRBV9,TGTGCCAGCAGCGTTACTAGCGGCCAAGAGACCCAGTACTTC,CASSVTSGQETQYF
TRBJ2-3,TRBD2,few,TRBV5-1,TGCGCCAGCAGCCTGGTAGGCGGGAGGACTAGCACAGATACGCAGTATTTT,CASSLVGGRTSTDTQYF
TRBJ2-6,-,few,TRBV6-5,TGTGCCAGCAGTTACCGCTCTGGAGCCAACGTCCTGACTTTC,CASSYRSGANVLTF
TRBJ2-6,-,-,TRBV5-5,TGTGCCAGCAGTCCAGGACTATTTAGCTCTGGGGCCAACGTCCTGACTTTC,CASSPGLFSSGANVLTF